Sequencing of this TCR beta chain was carried out in a study of response to subunit inactivated influenza vaccine. TCRdb passed the RT-PCR reads through MiXCR, listing each CDR3 protein once. The repertoire consists of about 170,000 distinct CDR3 sequences, with approximately 12% occurring once and the leading ten covering approximately 30%. This clonotype was counted at least ten times. J was trimmed by 9 bases and V by 4 bases; bases with no gene match: 10. The CDR3 runs to 16 residues. Germline assignment: CDR1 LGHNA and CDR2 YNFKEQ. This sample also belongs to another study, concerning T cells expressing NK-cell markers. That paper states: TCR beta libraries carry UMIs added by 5'RACE template switching.

The chain combines TRBV4-2 with TRBJ1-6; 9 bases line up with TRBD1. The sample was CD8+ T cells sorted from PBMCs, taken about 12 days after vaccination. This receptor was obtained from a man between 45 and 60 years old who received an inactivated influenza vaccine. The CDR3 nucleotides read TGTGCCAGCAGCCCAAGTGCACAGGGGGCAGTTTCACCCCTCCACTTT. Amino acid sequence: CASSPSAQGAVSPLHF.